What follows are 2 T cell receptor beta chains derived from one specimen sequenced in a study of shared clonotypes between healthy human individuals. The method was immunoSEQ multiplex PCR; TCRdb's version includes in-frame clones alone and lacks a portion of them. The sample shows more than 2 million clones, 90% to 95% of them seen only once. Terminally differentiated effector memory CD45RA+ cells were excluded from the naive CD8 cells, which were CD45RO-negative and positively selected for CCR7. Sequencing was carried out using naive CD8+ T cells from PBMCs. The receptors shown here come from a man between 18 and 35 years old in good health. Some clones in this sample may be carry-over from other donors' samples.

This chain joins TRBV27 and TRBJ2-7; TRBD2 matches 14 bases. The CDR3 spans 18 residues. Looked up from germline, CDR1 is MNHEY and CDR2 is SMNVEV (reference sequence). The trim removed 3 bases at V and 2 bases at J, leaving 9 bases unmatched. This CDR3 reads CASSFSGTSGSLAYEQYF. As DNA, the CDR3 is TGTGCCAGCAGTTTTTCCGGGACTAGCGGGAGCTTAGCCTACGAGCAGTACTTC.

With respect to this clone: Other nucleotide sequences from this sample produce the same CDR3. The gene calls are TRBV27 and TRBJ2-2; 7 nucleotides line up with TRBD1. CDR3 length equals 14 residues. The germline V gene encodes CDR1 MNHEY and CDR2 SMNVEV (reference sequence). J was trimmed by 2 bases and V by 4 bases; bases with no gene match: 1. CDR3 nucleotide sequence: TGTGCCAGCAGTTGGGACAGAAACACCGGGGAGCTGTTTTTT. This encodes CASSWDRNTGELFF.